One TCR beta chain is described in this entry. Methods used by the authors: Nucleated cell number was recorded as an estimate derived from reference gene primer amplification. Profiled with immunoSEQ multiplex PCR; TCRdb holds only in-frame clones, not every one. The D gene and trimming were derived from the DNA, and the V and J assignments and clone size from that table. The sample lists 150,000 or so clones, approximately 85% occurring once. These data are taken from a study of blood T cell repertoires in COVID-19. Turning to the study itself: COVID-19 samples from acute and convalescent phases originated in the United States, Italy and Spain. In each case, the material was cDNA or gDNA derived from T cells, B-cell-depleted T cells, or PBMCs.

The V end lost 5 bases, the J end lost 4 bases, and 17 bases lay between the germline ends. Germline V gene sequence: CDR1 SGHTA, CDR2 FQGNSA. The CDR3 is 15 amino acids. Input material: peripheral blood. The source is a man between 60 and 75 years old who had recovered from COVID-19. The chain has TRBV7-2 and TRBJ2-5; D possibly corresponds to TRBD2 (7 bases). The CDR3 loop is CASSRRWGGGETQYF. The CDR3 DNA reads TGTGCCAGCAGCCGCAGATGGGGGGGCGGAGAGACCCAGTACTTC.